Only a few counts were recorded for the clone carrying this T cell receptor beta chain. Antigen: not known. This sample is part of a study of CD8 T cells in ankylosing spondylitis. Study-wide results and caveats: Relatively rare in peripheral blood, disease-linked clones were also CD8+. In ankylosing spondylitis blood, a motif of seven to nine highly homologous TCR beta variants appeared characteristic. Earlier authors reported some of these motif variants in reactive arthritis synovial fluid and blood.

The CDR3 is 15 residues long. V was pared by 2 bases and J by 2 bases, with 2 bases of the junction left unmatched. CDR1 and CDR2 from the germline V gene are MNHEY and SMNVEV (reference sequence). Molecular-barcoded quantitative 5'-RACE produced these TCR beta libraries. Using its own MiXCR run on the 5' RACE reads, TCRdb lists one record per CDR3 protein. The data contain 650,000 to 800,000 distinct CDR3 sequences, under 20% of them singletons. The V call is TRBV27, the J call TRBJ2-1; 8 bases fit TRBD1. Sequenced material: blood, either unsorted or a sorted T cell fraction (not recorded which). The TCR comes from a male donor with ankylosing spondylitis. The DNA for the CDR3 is TGTGCCAGCAGTTTACTGACAGGGGCCTACAATGAGCAGTTCTTC. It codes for CASSLLTGAYNEQFF.